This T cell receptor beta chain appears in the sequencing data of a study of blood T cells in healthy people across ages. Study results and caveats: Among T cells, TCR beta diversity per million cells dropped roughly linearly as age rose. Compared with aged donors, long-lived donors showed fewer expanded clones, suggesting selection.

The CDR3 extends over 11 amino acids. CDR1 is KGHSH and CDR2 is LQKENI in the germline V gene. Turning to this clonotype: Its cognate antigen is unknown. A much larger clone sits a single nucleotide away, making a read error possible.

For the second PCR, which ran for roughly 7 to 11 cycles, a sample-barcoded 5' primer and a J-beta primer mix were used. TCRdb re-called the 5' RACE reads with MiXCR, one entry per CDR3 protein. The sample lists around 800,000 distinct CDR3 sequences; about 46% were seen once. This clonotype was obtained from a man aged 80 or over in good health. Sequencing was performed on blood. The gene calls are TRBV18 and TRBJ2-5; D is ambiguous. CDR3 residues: CAGSPSETQYF. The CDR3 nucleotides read TGTGCCGGCTCACCGAGCGAGACCCAGTACTTC.